This T cell receptor (beta chain) derives from a study of T cell changes during pregnancy in multiple sclerosis. Sequencing used immunoSEQ multiplex PCR; TCRdb keeps in-frame clones, though not all of them. The sample lists approximately 80,000 clones, roughly nine tenths occurring once. The sample was PBMCs, taken in the first trimester of pregnancy. The sequence came from a female donor in good health, serving as a control in a pregnancy study. Some clones in this sample may be carry-over from other donors' samples.

The chain's CDR3 is CASSLDNLAYNEQFF. The CDR3 nucleotides read TGTGCCAGCAGTTTGGATAATCTAGCCTACAATGAGCAGTTCTTC. The chain employs TRBV27 and TRBJ2-1, with D hard to call. Trimming stripped 3 bases from V and 2 bases from J, with 11 bases between. This CDR3 has 15 residues. Germline CDR1 reads MNHEY; CDR2 reads SMNVEV (reference sequence).